This TCR beta chain emerged from a study of blood T cell repertoires in COVID-19. The CDR3 has 13 amino acids. CDR1 and CDR2 from the germline V gene are SEHNR and FQNEAQ (reference sequence). Trimming pared 7 bases from V and 2 bases from J, leaving 8 bases between. Per the original data handling: Amplification from reference gene primers served as the basis for estimated nucleated cell counts. Clones were read by immunoSEQ multiplex PCR, and TCRdb kept only the in-frame ones, dropping some. The DNA was the basis for D and trimming; V, J and clone size are from that table. The sample lists fewer than 200,000 clones, 84% seen once, with about 12% in the top ten. Ages ranged from about 18 to 100 years, with residence in approximately 23 US areas.

V gene TRBV7-9 combines with J gene TRBJ2-2; possibly TRBD1 for D (5 bases). The sequenced sample consisted of PBMCs or T cells enriched from blood (not recorded which). The sequence came from a man in his fifties or sixties who had recovered from COVID-19. CDR3 sequence reads: CASTDTNTGELFF. The CDR3, as DNA: TGTGCCAGCACGGACACCAACACCGGGGAGCTGTTTTTT.